This T cell receptor (beta chain) originates from a study of cytomegalovirus exposure and HLA in healthy donors. Study results and caveats: First-cohort TCR clusters tended to co-occur in the 120 or so validation repertoires, a later analysis found. Most TCR sequences were rare, but some public TCRs occurred in many donors. Researchers catalogued some 160 TCR beta chains as cytomegalovirus-associated.

From the approximately 120-subject validation cohort, which was separate from the roughly 690-subject first cohort, the donors were drawn. Measured with immunoSEQ multiplex PCR; TCRdb has only the in-frame clones, and not every one. The data hold more than 300,000 clones, with roughly 88% observed a single time. As regards this clone: No antigen is known for it.

The CDR3 sequence is 15 residues long. Trimming removed 1 base at V and 5 bases at J, with 14 bases between. The V gene's germline CDR1 is SGHTA and CDR2 FQGNSA. The V call is TRBV7-2, the J call TRBJ1-2; tentative D call: TRBD1 (5 bases). The source of this sequence is a woman younger than 35 in good health and CMV-seronegative. Sequencing was performed on PBMCs. Written as DNA, the CDR3 is TGTGCCAGCAGCTTAGGTGGAGGGGCCGGGTATGGCTACACCTTC. Translation gives CASSLGGGAGYGYTF.